This TCR beta chain was recovered during a study of identical twins. This clonotype turned up a few times. What it recognizes is unknown. A single record per CDR3 protein comes from TCRdb applying MiXCR to the 5' RACE reads. The sample contains around 680,000 distinct CDR3 sequences, approximately 9% of which appear only once. The study, taken as a whole, reports: Out-of-frame TCR alpha sharing observed in monozygotic twins exceeded model estimates.

V lost 1 base to trimming and J lost 7 bases, with 8 bases between them. This CDR3 is built from 14 residues. Germline V gene data show CDR1 as MNHNS and CDR2 as SASEGT. In addition, the sample was reused for a study of yellow fever vaccine responses in identical twins.

This clonotype was obtained from a woman between 18 and 30 years old in good health. The chain employs TRBV6-1 and TRBJ1-6, with D unclear. Source material: PBMCs. In DNA, the CDR3 is TGTGCCAGCAGTGAAGTCCGTATGAATTCACCCCTCCACTTT. Amino acid sequence: CASSEVRMNSPLHF.